This TCR beta chain was recovered during a study of blood T cells in healthy people across ages. Through a sample-barcoded 5' primer and a J-beta primer mix, a second PCR was run for about 6 to 11 cycles. Every sample produced at least 3 million CDR3-containing paired-end reads. TCRdb ran MiXCR on the 5' RACE reads and lists one entry per CDR3 protein. The data contain approximately 600,000 distinct CDR3 sequences, 45% to 65% of them singletons. The V and J ends lost 4 bases and 7 bases, in that order; junction bases with no gene match: 4. The CDR3 consists of 13 residues. The germline gives CDR1 DFQATT, CDR2 SNEGSKA (reference sequence). Healthy individuals of Caucasian origin from Russia, aged 6 to 90, served as donors. The authors isolated at least 6 million PBMCs per sample. As regards this clonotype: Antigen specificity is unknown.

Study observations and caveats: The long-lived group displayed more naive CD4+ cells, plus higher diversity, than the aged donors did.

The chain has TRBV20-1 and TRBJ1-6, with 7 bases matching TRBD1. What was sequenced was blood. This clonotype originated in a man aged 55 to 70 in good health. In DNA form, the CDR3 reads TGCAGTGCTATGGGACAGTTAAATTCACCCCTCCACTTT. As protein: CSAMGQLNSPLHF.